This record looks at one T cell receptor beta chain sequence and its context. Its specificity is not known. This record belongs to a study of beta chain features in type 1 diabetes. On the study more broadly: Patient and healthy donor groups were alike in age, gender and cell yields. Study-level points and caveats: Moderate yet significant TCRB CDR3 shortening was seen in Type 1 diabetes patients in all four CD4+ subsets. Because the template was cDNA, high-expressing cells might be over-represented.

This CDR3 has 14 residues. J gave up 1 base and V 4 bases, and 6 bases lay outside the gene matches. Germline loops: CDR1 SQVTM, CDR2 ANQGSEA. Sequencing targeted expressed TCRB transcripts, as all isolated RNA had been reverse transcribed. The data were produced by immunoSEQ multiplex PCR, yet TCRdb's version contains in-frame clones alone and is incomplete. The table shows around 650,000 clones, with roughly 12% occurring only once. Purity of each sorted population was above 98%. Sequencing used naive CD4+ T cells from blood. The sequence was obtained from a man aged 25-45 years with type 1 diabetes. This chain connects TRBV29-1 to TRBJ2-5; the match to TRBD1 covers 7 bases. CDR3 loop: CSVGQGGGQETQYF. CDR3 DNA: TGCAGCGTTGGACAGGGCGGAGGCCAAGAGACCCAGTACTTC.